The 8 T cell receptor beta chains below all came from one sample that was sequenced in a study of spatial heterogeneity in lung cancer. TCRdb reprocessed the 5' RACE reads with MiXCR, giving one entry per CDR3 protein. The sample records about 5,800 distinct CDR3 sequences, roughly an eighth being singletons. Sample time point: sample taken at primary tumor resection. The material sequenced was normal lung tissue next to the tumor, taken at surgery. Receptor source: a female donor with early-stage non-small cell lung cancer.

This clonotype has ten or more counts. V usage is TRBV5-1 and J usage is TRBJ2-7; TRBD2 agrees at 9 bases. With 0 bases clipped from V and 2 bases from J, the junction kept 3 bases outside the gene matches. The CDR3 has 15 amino acids. Germline V lookup: CDR1 SGHRS, CDR2 YFSETQ. CDR3 protein: CASSLGSSGTYEQYV. The CDR3 DNA reads as TGCGCCAGCAGCTTGGGTTCTAGCGGGACCTACGAGCAGTACGTC.

This clonotype rates as medium-sized. V usage is TRBV27 and J usage is TRBJ2-1, with D unresolved. Per the germline V gene, CDR1 is MNHEY and CDR2 is SMNVEV (reference sequence). This CDR3 contains 15 residues. Trimming took off 3 bases at V and 3 bases at J, with 12 bases between the two ends. CDR3 DNA sequence: TGTGCCAGCAGTTTCAATGGGATTCTCTACAATGAGCAGTTCTTC. Amino acid sequence: CASSFNGILYNEQFF.

This clonotype was counted at least ten times. V gene TRBV5-6 combines with J gene TRBJ1-2; the match to TRBD1 covers 9 bases. V was clipped by 7 bases and J by 3 bases; unmatched bases: 7. Germline V gene data show CDR1 as SGHDT and CDR2 as YYEEEE. This CDR3 spans 14 amino acids. CDR3 DNA: TGTGCCAGCGGGACAGGGAGAGGGGACTATGGCTACACCTTC. This encodes CASGTGRGDYGYTF. Combining the CDR3 with reference TRBV5-6 and TRBJ1-2 gives the whole variable domain DAGVTQSPTHLIKTRGQQVTLRCSPKSGHDTVSWYQQALGQGPQFIFQYYEEEERQRGNFPDRFSGHQFPNYSSELNVNALLLGDSALYLCASGTGRGDYGYTFGSGTRLTVV.

This clonotype was seen a handful of times. V usage is TRBV10-3 and J usage is TRBJ1-2, with a tentative D call TRBD1 (6 bases). The CDR3 has 15 amino acids. Deletions cut 3 bases from V and 5 bases from J, with 16 bases between. The germline CDR1 and CDR2 sequences are ENHRY and SYGVKD. CDR3 DNA: TGTGCCATCAGTGATGAAACCAGGGGAGAGTATGGCTACACCTTC. It translates to CAISDETRGEYGYTF.

Sample share makes this clonotype medium-sized. The rearrangement joins TRBV11-2 to TRBJ2-1, with TRBD2 identical over 11 bases. Unmatched junction bases numbered 11, after V lost 5 bases and J lost 5 bases. Germline CDR1 and CDR2: SGHAT and FQNNGV. This CDR3 comprises 17 residues. CDR3 sequence: CASSPSWGLAEHNEQFF. CDR3 DNA: TGTGCCAGCAGCCCATCATGGGGACTAGCGGAGCACAATGAGCAGTTCTTC.

This clonotype counts as medium-sized (0.01 to 0.1%). The V call is TRBV12-3 or TRBV12-4, the J call TRBJ2-2; tentative D call: TRBD1 (5 bases). CDR3 length: 14 amino acids. The V end was cut by 3 bases, the J end by 3 bases, with 8 bases between. The CDR3 DNA reads as TGTGCCAGCAGTTTTGGACAATACACCGGGGAGCTGTTTTTT. As protein: CASSFGQYTGELFF.

This clonotype has a handful of counts. This rearrangement joins TRBV6-4 to TRBJ2-1; 9 bases agree with TRBD2. Germline V CDR1 and CDR2: MRHNA, SNTAGT. This CDR3 is 15 amino acids long. With 0 bases clipped from V and 6 bases from J, the junction kept 3 bases outside the gene matches. The CDR3 nucleotides read TGTGCCAGCAGTGACTCGTCTAGCGGGGTCAATGAGCAGTTCTTC. It is translated as CASSDSSSGVNEQFF.

Within the sample, this clonotype is medium-sized. The chain links TRBV14 to TRBJ2-2; no clear D gene. The CDR3 runs 12 residues. The germline gives CDR1 SGHDN, CDR2 FVKESK. The V and J ends lost 8 bases and 1 base respectively, with 5 bases between them. CDR3: CASQENTGELFF. The CDR3 nucleotides are TGTGCCAGCCAAGAGAACACCGGGGAGCTGTTTTTT.